Following are 5 T cell receptor beta chains from one sample sequenced in a study of T cell responses to AZD1222 COVID-19 vaccine. The repertoire was sequenced with immunoSEQ multiplex PCR; TCRdb's copy has only in-frame clones and lacks some. This table holds fewer than 110,000 clones, about nine tenths found once. Sequencing used peripheral blood, obtained 28 days after the second AZD1222 dose. The receptors stem from an adult who received the AZD1222 COVID-19 vaccine.

The chain uses TRBV28 and TRBJ1-1; D gene uncertain. Trimming left V 5 bases short and J 0 bases short, with 13 bases between. Germline CDR1 and CDR2: MDHEN and SYDVKM. The CDR3 has 15 amino acids. The CDR3 loop reads CASSRQPALNTEAFF. In DNA form, the CDR3 reads TGTGCCAGCAGTCGTCAACCGGCTTTGAACACTGAAGCTTTCTTT.

The chain links TRBV7-2 to TRBJ1-3, with D possibly TRBD1 on 5 matching bases. V was trimmed by 3 bases and J by 4 bases, leaving 10 bases between them. CDR3 size: 14 residues. Germline CDR1 reads SGHTA; CDR2 reads FQGNSA. The DNA of the CDR3 is TGTGCCAGCAGCTTTGGCGGGGCGGGAAACACCATATATTTT. Protein: CASSFGGAGNTIYF.

This clone was counted a single time. CDR3 bases: TGTGCCAGCAGCCCGTCGCCCAACAATCAGCCCCAGCATTTT. As protein: CASSPSPNNQPQHF. The J gene is TRBJ1-5, the V gene TRBV7-9; D remains ambiguous. Germline CDR1 reads SEHNR; CDR2 reads FQNEAQ (reference sequence). This CDR3 has 14 amino acids. Between the trimmed V and J ends, which lost 5 bases and 3 bases, there was a span of 11 bases. Based on the CDR3 plus reference TRBV7-9 and TRBJ1-5, the full variable domain is DTGVSQNPRHKITKRGQNVTFRCDPISEHNRLYWYRQTLGQGPEFLTYFQNEAQLEKSRLLSDRFSAERPKGSFSTLEIQRTEQGDSAMYLCASSPSPNNQPQHFGDGTRLSIL.

This clone was observed a single time. This chain uses TRBV7-9 with TRBJ2-5, with a tentative D call TRBD1 (5 bases). V gave up 5 bases and J gave up 3 bases, with 13 bases separating them. This CDR3 region has 14 residues. Germline-derived CDR1 and CDR2 are SEHNR and FQNEAQ (reference sequence). The CDR3 coding sequence is TGTGCCAGCAGCCCCCTAGGCAGGGAAGAGACCCAGTACTTC. Translation: CASSPLGREETQYF. Combining the CDR3 with reference TRBV7-9 and TRBJ2-5 gives the whole variable domain DTGVSQNPRHKITKRGQNVTFRCDPISEHNRLYWYRQTLGQGPEFLTYFQNEAQLEKSRLLSDRFSAERPKGSFSTLEIQRTEQGDSAMYLCASSPLGREETQYFGPGTRLLVL.

The chain couples TRBV18 to TRBJ1-6, with a possible D match to TRBD1 (6 bases). Germline V gene lookup returns CDR1 KGHSH and CDR2 LQKENI. The V and J ends lost 4 bases and 4 bases respectively, with 8 bases between them. This CDR3 has 14 amino acids. The CDR3, as DNA: TGTGCCAGCTCACAGGACAGATATAATTCACCCCTCCACTTT. Its translation is CASSQDRYNSPLHF.